This TCR beta chain is from a study of shared clonotypes between healthy human individuals (dated by TCRdb to the early 2020s). Some background on the complete study: The cohort included three men and a couple of women between 18 and 49 years of age. Leukapheresis yielded between about 0.94 and 9 billion PBMCs per donor. Libraries were prepared and TCR repertoires were sequenced by different laboratories using diverse techniques, in order to increase sequencing depth and limit assay-specific biases. To estimate repertoire size and how much clonotype sharing occurs between individuals, the study deeply sequenced the blood TCR repertoires of five or six healthy adults. Per donor, three plates each were used for CD4 naive and CD4 memory, two for CD8 naive, and one for CD8 memory. The study at large found these results: Because the study included only a small number of donors, the genetic and exposure-history diversity represented was limited. Estimated clonotype richness was generally larger for naive than for memory subsets. Sharing across a handful of donors was observed for about 5% of naive CD4, under 4% of naive CD8, 2% to 2.5% of memory CD4, and around 0.44% of memory CD8 clonotypes. Based on pairwise subsampling, the degree of clonotype sharing among donors was expected to be affected by sequencing depth. Sampling was restricted to blood, and TCR repertoires in tissue are likely to differ from TCR repertoires in blood. Compared with non-shared clonotypes, clonotypes shared by all four sorted-subset donors had higher generation probabilities. Incomplete sequencing was indicated by rarefaction of sorted-subset datasets, despite the large sequencing depth.

CDR1 LNHDA and CDR2 SQIVND are derived from the germline V gene (reference sequence). Germline trimming: 5 bases from V, 6 bases from J; junction bases outside gene matches: 12. The CDR3 goes from the cysteine to the phenylalanine over 15 residues. Just the 45-base CDR3 DNA is kept, in frame starting at base 1. Using the deep immunoSEQ assay, multiplex PCR amplified TCR CDR3 regions from genomic DNA. Extracted genomic DNA from each cell subset was distributed evenly across all wells of several immunoSEQ 96-well plates, and each plate was treated as a replicate. For sorted subsets, around 200 ng genomic DNA, equal to about 30,000 T cell genomes, was loaded into each replicate PCR. Purified libraries were quantified with a Qubit 3.0 fluorometer, sized on a Bioanalyzer 2100, and re-quantified with the KAPA Library Quantification kit. Every immunoSEQ 96-well plate was sequenced on a separate single-read 150-cycle Illumina NextSeq 550 flow cell. The authors processed their data as follows. Because only junctional sequences without quality scores were contained in the immunoSEQ output, filtering matching that applied to full-length reads could not be performed. Sequences were annotated with PyIR, a Python wrapper for IgBLAST v1.9, using IMGT germline references to assign V/J genes and CDR3. Reads were removed for weak V/J assignments (E-value above 1e-6), missing CDR3, stop codons, out-of-frame junctions, or ambiguous translated residues. V3J clonotypes were defined by identical inferred V gene, J gene, and CDR3 amino acid sequence. Percentage overlap between repertoires was computed as shared unique clonotypes divided by the size of the smaller repertoire. Richness of each repertoire was evaluated using RTK rarefaction, the Chao1 estimator, and Recon v2.1 estimates of unobserved clonotypes. OLGA was used to compute generation probabilities for all TCRbeta clonotypes that the gDNA method yielded from a few donors. This is the immuneACCESS table as TCRdb keeps it, with only in-frame sequences that have V and J called. A part of the clones is gone; compared with another copy, unresolved V genes explain less than half, and the rest is unexplained. The V and J calls and the clone size are those of that table, but D and trimming were determined from the DNA. Across this sample there are a few hundred thousand clones, with around 95% seen only once. The ten largest clones capture 0.095% to 0.12% of the sample.

As concerns this clone: What this receptor recognizes is not known. It has no much larger one-base neighbor in the sample; base qualities were not kept.

For the CD8 naive samples, CD45RO-negative cells were positively selected for CCR7, yielding a CD45RA+CCR7+ population from which TemRA cells were excluded. The donors were healthy, HIV-negative adults with no recently reported acute infections or vaccinations. All donors were Caucasian adults living in Nashville, Tennessee, USA. Blood was obtained by leukapheresis, after which PBMCs were separated by Ficoll-Histopaque density gradient centrifugation and cryopreserved in liquid nitrogen vapor phase. Purity and quantity of every magnetically sorted T cell population were checked by analytical flow cytometry. Genomic DNA was isolated from every sorted fraction and measured by UV absorbance on a Nanodrop 2000c.

This clonotype originated in a woman aged 25 to 39 in good health. The sequence joins TRBV19 to TRBJ2-7; TRBD2 fits 8 bases in the junction. Sequences were obtained from naive CD8+ T cells sorted from blood. The cell subset or site label, read with the paper, signifies: CD45RA+CCR7+. The CDR3 protein: CASSYTGTSISEQYF. The DNA sequence follows: TGTGCCAGTAGTTACACCGGGACTAGTATTTCCGAGCAGTACTTC.